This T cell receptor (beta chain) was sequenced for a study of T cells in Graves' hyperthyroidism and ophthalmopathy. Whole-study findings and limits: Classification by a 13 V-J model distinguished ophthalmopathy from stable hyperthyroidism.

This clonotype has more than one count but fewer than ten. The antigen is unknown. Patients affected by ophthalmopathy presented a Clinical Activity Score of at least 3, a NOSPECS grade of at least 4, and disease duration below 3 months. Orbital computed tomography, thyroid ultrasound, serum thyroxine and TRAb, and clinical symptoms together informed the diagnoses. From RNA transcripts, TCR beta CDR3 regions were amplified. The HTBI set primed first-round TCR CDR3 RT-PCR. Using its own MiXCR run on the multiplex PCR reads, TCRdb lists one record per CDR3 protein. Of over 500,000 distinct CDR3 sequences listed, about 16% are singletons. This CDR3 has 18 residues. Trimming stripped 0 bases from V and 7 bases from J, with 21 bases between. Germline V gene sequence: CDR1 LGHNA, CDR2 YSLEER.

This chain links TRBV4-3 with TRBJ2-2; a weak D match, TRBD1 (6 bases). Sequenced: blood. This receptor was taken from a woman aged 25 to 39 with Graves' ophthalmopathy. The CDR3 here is CASSQDPPGQGRFGELFF. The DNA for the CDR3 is TGCGCCAGCAGCCAAGATCCCCCGGGCCAGGGGCGATTCGGGGAGCTGTTTTTT.